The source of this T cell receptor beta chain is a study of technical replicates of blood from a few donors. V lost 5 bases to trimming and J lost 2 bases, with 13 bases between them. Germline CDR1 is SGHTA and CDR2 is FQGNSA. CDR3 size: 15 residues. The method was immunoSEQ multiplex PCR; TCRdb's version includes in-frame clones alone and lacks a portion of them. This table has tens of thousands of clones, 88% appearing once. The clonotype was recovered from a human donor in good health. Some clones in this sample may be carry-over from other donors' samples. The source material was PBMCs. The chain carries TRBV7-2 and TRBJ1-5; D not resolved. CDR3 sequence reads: CASSPSRGGNQPQHF. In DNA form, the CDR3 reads TGTGCCAGCAGCCCCAGTCGAGGAGGCAATCAGCCCCAGCATTTT.